This TCR beta chain was found in a study of shared clonotypes between healthy human individuals. Germline values: CDR1 MDHEN, CDR2 SYDVKM. The CDR3 covers 13 residues. V lost 8 bases, J lost 3 bases, and 7 bases stayed unmatched. Libraries were prepared by immunoSEQ multiplex PCR; TCRdb keeps only in-frame clonotypes and omits some of them. The sample yields some 2,500,000 clones, 85% to 95% seen once. This rearrangement joins TRBV28 to TRBJ2-7; 7 bases are shared with TRBD2. This receptor was obtained from a man aged 18 to 29 in good health. Some clones in this sample may be carry-over from other donors' samples. The sequenced sample consisted of naive CD4+ T cells from PBMCs. The subset is: CD45RA+ positively selected. In DNA form, the CDR3 reads TGTGCCAGCGGAGCGGGAAGTCTCTACGAGCAGTACTTC. This codes for CASGAGSLYEQYF.